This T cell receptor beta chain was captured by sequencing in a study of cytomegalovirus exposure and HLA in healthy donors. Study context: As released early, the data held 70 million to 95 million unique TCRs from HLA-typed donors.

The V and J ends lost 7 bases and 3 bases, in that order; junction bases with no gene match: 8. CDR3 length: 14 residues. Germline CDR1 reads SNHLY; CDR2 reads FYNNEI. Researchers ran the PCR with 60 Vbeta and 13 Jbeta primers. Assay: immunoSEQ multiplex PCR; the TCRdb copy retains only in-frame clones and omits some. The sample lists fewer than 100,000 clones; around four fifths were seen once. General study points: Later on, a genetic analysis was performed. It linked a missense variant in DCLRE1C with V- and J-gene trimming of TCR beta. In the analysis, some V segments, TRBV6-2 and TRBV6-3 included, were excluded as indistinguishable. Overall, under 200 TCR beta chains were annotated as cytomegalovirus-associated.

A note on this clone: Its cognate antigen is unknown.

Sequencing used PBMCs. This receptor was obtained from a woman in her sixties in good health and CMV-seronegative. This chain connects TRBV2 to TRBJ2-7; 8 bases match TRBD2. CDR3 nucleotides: TGTGCCAGCAACGAAGCGGGAGAGGACTACGAGCAGTACTTC. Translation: CASNEAGEDYEQYF.